This TCR beta chain was profiled in a study of T cell changes during pregnancy in multiple sclerosis. In germline, CDR1 is SGHTA, CDR2 FQGNSA. V was shortened by 5 bases and J by 3 bases, with 16 bases between the two germline ends. The CDR3 loop spans 16 amino acids. Sequencing used immunoSEQ multiplex PCR; TCRdb keeps in-frame clones, though not all of them. The sample includes 20,000 to 25,000 clones, around 81% of them seen just once. The source material was CD8+ T cells from peripheral blood mononuclear cells, sampled in the first trimester of pregnancy. J is TRBJ2-2 and V is TRBV7-2, with D perhaps TRBD2 (6 bases). The sequence came from a female donor in good health, enrolled as a control in a pregnancy study. This CDR3 reads CASSLFGGSDTGELFF. As DNA, the CDR3 is TGTGCCAGCAGCCTATTCGGGGGTTCGGACACCGGGGAGCTGTTTTTT. Full variable domain (outside the CDR3, taken from reference TRBV7-2 and TRBJ2-2): GAGVSQSPSNKVTEKGKDVELRCDPISGHTALYWYRQSLGQGLEFLIYFQGNSAPDKSGLPSDRFSAERTGGSVSTLTIQRTQQEDSAVYLCASSLFGGSDTGELFFGEGSRLTVL.